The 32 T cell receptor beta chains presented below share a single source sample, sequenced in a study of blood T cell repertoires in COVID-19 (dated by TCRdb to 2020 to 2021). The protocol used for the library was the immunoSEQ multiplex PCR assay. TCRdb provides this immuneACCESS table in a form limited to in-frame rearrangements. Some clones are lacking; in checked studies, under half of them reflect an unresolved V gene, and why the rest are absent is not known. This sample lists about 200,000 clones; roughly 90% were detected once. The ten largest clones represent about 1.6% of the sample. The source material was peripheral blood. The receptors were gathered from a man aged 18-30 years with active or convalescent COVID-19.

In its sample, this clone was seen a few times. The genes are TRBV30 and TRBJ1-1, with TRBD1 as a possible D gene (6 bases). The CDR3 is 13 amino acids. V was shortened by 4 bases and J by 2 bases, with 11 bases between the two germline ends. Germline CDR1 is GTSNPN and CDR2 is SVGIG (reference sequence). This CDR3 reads CAWKGRGNTEAFF. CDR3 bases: TGTGCCTGGAAGGGCAGGGGAAACACTGAAGCTTTCTTT.

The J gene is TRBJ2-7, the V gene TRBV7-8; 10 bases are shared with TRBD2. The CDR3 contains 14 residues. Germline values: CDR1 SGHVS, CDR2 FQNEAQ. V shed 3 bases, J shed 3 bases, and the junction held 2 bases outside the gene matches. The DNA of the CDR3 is TGTGCCAGCAGCTTTAGCGGGAGGATCTACGAGCAGTACTTC. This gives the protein CASSFSGRIYEQYF. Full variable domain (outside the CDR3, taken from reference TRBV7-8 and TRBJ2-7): GAGVSQSPRYKVAKRGQDVALRCDPISGHVSLFWYQQALGQGPEFLTYFQNEAQLDKSGLPSDRFFAERPEGSVSTLKIQRTQQEDSAVYLCASSFSGRIYEQYFGPGTRLTVT.

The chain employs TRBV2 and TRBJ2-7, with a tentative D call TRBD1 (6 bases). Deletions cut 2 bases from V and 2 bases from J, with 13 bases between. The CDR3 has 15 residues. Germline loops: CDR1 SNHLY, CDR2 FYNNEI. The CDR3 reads CASSERAGAPYEQYF. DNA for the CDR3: TGTGCCAGCAGTGAAAGGGCAGGGGCCCCCTACGAGCAGTACTTC. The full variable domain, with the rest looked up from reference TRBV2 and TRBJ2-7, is EPEVTQTPSHQVTQMGQEVILRCVPISNHLYFYWYRQILGQKVEFLVSFYNNEISEKSEIFDDQFSVERPDGSNFTLKIRSTKLEDSAMYFCASSERAGAPYEQYFGPGTRLTVT.

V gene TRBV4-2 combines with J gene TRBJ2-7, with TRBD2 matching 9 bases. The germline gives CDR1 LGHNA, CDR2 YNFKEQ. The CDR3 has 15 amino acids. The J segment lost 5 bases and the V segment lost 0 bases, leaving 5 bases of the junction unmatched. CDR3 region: CASSQETSGNHEQYF. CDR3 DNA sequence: TGTGCCAGCAGCCAAGAGACTAGCGGTAACCACGAGCAGTACTTC.

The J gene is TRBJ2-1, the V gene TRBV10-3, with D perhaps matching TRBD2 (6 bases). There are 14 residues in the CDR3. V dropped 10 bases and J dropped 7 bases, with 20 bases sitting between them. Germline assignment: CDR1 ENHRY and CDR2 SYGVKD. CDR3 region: CATSVQGGTNEQFF. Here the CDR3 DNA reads TGTGCCACGTCGGTGCAGGGAGGTACAAATGAGCAGTTCTTC.

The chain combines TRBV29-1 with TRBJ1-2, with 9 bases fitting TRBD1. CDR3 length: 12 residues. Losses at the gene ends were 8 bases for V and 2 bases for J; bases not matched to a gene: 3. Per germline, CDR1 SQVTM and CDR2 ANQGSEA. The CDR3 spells CSSGTGNYGYTF. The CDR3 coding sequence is TGCAGCTCAGGGACAGGGAACTATGGCTACACCTTC. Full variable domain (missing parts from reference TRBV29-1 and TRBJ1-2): SAVISQKPSRDICQRGTSLTIQCQVDSQVTMMFWYRQQPGQSLTLIATANQGSEATYESGFVIDKFPISRPNLTFSTLTVSNMSPEDSSIYLCSSGTGNYGYTFGSGTRLTVV.

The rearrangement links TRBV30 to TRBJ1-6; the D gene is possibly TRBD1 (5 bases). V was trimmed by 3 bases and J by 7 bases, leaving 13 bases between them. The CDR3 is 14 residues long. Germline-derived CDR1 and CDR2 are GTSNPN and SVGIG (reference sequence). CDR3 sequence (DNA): TGTGCCTGGAGGGCAGGGTATGAGAATTCACCCCTCCACTTT. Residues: CAWRAGYENSPLHF.

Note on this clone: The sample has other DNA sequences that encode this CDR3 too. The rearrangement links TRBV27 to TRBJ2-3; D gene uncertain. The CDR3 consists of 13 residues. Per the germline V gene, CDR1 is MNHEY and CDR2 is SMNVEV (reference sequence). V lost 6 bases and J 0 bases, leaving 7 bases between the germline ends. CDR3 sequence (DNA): TGTGCCAGCAGGCGGAGTAGCACAGATACGCAGTATTTT. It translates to CASRRSSTDTQYF.

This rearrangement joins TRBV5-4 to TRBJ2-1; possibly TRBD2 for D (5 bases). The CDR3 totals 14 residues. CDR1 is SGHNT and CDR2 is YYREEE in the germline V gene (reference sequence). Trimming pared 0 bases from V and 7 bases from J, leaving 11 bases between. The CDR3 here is CASSLDFSGNEQFF. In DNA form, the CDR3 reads TGTGCCAGCAGCTTGGATTTCTCGGGAAATGAGCAGTTCTTC.

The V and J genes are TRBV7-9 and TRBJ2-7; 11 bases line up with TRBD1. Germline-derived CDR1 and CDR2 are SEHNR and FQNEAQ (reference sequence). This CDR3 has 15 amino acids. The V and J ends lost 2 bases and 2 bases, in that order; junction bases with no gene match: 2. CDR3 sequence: CASSLSGQGAYEQYF. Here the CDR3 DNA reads TGTGCCAGCAGCTTATCGGGACAGGGGGCCTACGAGCAGTACTTC.

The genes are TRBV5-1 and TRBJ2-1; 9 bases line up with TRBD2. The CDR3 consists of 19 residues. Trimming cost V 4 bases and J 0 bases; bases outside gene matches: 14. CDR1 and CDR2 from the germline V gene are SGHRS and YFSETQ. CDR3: CASSGGSGGPKVSYNEQFF. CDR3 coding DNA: TGCGCCAGCAGCGGCGGCAGCGGGGGGCCAAAAGTCTCCTACAATGAGCAGTTCTTC.

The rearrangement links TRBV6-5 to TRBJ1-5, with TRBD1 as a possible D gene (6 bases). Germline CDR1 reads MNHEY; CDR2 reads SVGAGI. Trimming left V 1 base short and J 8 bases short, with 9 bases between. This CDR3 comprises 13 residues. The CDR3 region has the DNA TGTGCCAGCAGTTACTTCGAGGGGGAGCCCCAGCATTTT. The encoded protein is CASSYFEGEPQHF.

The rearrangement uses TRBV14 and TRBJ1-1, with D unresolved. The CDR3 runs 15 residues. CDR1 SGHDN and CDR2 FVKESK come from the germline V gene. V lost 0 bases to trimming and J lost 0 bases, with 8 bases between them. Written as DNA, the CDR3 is TGTGCCAGCAGCCAAGACGGGGTAATGAACACTGAAGCTTTCTTT. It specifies CASSQDGVMNTEAFF.

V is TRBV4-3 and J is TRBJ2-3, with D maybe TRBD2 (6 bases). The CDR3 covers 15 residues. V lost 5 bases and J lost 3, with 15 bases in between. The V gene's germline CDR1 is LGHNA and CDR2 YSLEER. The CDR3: CASSYGGSGTDTQYF. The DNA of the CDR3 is TGCGCCAGCAGCTACGGGGGTAGCGGAACAGATACGCAGTATTTT.

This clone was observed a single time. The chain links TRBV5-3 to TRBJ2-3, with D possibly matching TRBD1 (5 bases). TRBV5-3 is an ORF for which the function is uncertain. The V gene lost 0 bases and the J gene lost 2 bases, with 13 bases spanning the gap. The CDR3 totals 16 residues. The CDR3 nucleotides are TGTGCCAGAAGCTTGGGCGCAGGGTTGGCCACAGATACGCAGTATTTT. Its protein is CARSLGAGLATDTQYF.

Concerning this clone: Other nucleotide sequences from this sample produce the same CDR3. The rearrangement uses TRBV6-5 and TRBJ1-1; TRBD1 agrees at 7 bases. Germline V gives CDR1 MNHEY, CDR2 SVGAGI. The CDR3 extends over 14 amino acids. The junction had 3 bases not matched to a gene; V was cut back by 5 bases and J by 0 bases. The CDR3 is CASSRQGLNTEAFF. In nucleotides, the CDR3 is TGTGCCAGCAGTCGACAGGGACTGAACACTGAAGCTTTCTTT.

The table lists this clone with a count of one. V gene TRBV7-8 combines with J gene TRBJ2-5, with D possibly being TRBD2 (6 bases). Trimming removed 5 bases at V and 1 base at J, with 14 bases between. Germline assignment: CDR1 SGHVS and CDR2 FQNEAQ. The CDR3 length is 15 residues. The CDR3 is CASSPFRGTQETQYF. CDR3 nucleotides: TGTGCCAGCAGCCCCTTTCGGGGGACCCAAGAGACCCAGTACTTC.

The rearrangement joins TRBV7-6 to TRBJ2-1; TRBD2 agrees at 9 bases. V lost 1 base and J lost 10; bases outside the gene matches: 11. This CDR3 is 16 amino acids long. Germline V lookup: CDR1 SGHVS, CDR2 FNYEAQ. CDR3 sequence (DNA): TGTGCCAGCAGCTTAGAAGCTAGCGGGGCCCTAGGGGAGCAGTTCTTC. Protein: CASSLEASGALGEQFF.

The CDR3 sequence is CASSEVTGGAEAFF. In DNA form, the CDR3 reads TGTGCCAGCAGTGAAGTAACAGGGGGCGCTGAAGCTTTCTTT. This sequence joins TRBV6-1 and TRBJ1-1; 9 bases are a match to TRBD1. V lost 1 base, J lost 6 bases, and 3 bases stayed unmatched. The CDR3 is 14 amino acids. Looked up from germline, CDR1 is MNHNS and CDR2 is SASEGT.

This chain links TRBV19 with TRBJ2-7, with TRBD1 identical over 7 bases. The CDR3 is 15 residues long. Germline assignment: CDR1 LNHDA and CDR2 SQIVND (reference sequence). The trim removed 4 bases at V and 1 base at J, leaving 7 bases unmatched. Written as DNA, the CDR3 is TGTGCCAGTAGTACCACAGGGGTTAGGTCCTACGAGCAGTACTTC. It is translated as CASSTTGVRSYEQYF. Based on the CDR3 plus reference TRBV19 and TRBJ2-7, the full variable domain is DGGITQSPKYLFRKEGQNVTLSCEQNLNHDAMYWYRQDPGQGLRLIYYSQIVNDFQKGDIAEGYSVSREKKESFPLTVTSAQKNPTAFYLCASSTTGVRSYEQYFGPGTRLTVT.

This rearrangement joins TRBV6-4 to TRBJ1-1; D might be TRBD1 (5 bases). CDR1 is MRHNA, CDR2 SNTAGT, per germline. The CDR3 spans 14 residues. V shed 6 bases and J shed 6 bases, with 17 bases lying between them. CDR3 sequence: CASRGNGGDPEAFF. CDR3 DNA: TGTGCCAGCAGGGGAAACGGGGGGGACCCTGAAGCTTTCTTT.

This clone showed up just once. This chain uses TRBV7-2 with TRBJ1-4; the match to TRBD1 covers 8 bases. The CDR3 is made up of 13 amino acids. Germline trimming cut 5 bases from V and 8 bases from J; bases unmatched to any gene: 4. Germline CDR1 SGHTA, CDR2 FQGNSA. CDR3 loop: CASSQNRGEKLFF. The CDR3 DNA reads TGTGCCAGCAGCCAAAACAGGGGGGAAAAACTGTTTTTT.

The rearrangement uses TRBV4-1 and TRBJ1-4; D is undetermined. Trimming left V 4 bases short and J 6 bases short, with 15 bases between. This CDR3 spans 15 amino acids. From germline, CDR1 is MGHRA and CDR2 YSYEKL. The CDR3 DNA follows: TGCGCCAGCAGCCTCGGAGGGCAGGATCATGAAAAACTGTTTTTT. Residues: CASSLGGQDHEKLFF.

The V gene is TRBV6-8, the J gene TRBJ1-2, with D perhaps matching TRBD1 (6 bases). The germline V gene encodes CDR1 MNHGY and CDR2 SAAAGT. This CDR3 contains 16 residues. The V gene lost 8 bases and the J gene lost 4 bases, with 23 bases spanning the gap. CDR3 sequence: CASAFRDTFTGYGYTF. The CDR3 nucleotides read TGTGCCAGCGCCTTCCGGGACACCTTTACCGGCTATGGCTACACCTTC.

CDR3 region: CASSQEGYYSPLHF. CDR3 nucleotide sequence: TGCGCCAGCAGCCAAGAGGGCTACTATTCACCCCTCCACTTT. The chain employs TRBV4-3 and TRBJ1-6; D is ambiguous. Germline V gene data show CDR1 as LGHNA and CDR2 as YSLEER. Deletions cut 0 bases from V and 8 bases from J, with 8 bases between. The CDR3 loop spans 14 amino acids.

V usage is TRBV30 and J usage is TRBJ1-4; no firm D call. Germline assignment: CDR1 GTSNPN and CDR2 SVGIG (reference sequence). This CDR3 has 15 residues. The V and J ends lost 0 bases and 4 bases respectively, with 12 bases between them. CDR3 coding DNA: TGTGCCTGGAGTGTACCCGGCGGACTTAATGAAAAACTGTTTTTT. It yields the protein CAWSVPGGLNEKLFF.

The CDR3 sequence is CASSVSGHPINDEQFF. The DNA for the CDR3 is TGTGCCAGCAGCGTTTCAGGACACCCTATCAATGATGAGCAGTTCTTC. The chain carries TRBV9 and TRBJ2-1; weak D call: TRBD1 (5 bases). CDR1 SGDLS and CDR2 YYNGEE come from the germline V gene. This CDR3 spans 16 amino acids. V dropped 2 bases and J dropped 8 bases, with 20 bases sitting between them.

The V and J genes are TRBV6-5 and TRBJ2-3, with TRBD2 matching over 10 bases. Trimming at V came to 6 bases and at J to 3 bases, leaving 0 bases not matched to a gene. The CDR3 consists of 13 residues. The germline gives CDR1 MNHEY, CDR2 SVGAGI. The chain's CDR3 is CASRAGGTDTQYF. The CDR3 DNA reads TGTGCCAGCAGAGCGGGAGGGACAGATACGCAGTATTTT.

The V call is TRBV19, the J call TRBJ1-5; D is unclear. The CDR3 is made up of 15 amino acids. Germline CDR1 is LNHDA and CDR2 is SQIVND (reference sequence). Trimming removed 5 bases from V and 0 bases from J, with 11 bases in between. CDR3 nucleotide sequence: TGTGCCAGTAGTTCACGCGGAAGTAGCAATCAGCCCCAGCATTTT. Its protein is CASSSRGSSNQPQHF.

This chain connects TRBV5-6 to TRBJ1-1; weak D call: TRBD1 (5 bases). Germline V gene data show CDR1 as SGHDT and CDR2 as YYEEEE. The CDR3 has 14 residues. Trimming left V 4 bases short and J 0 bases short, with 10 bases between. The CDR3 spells CASSPTAMNTEAFF. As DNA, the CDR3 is TGTGCCAGCAGCCCGACAGCGATGAACACTGAAGCTTTCTTT.

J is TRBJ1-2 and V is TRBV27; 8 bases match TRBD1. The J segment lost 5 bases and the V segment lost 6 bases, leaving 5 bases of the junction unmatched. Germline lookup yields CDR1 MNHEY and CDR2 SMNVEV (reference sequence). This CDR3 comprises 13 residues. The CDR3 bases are TGTGCCAGCAGCTTGGACAGGGAATATGGCTACACCTTC. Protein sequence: CASSLDREYGYTF.

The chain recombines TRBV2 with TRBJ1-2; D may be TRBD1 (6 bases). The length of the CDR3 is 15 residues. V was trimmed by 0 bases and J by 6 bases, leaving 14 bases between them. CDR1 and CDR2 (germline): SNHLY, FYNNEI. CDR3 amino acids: CASSEARRGGNGYTF. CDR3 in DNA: TGTGCCAGCAGTGAAGCACGCAGGGGTGGGAATGGCTACACCTTC.